This T cell receptor (beta chain) was retrieved from a study of blood T cell repertoires in COVID-19. Per germline, CDR1 SGHTA and CDR2 FQGTGA. Trimming stripped 5 bases from V and 2 bases from J, with 11 bases between. The CDR3 is 14 residues long. In the original processing: Quantification of nucleated cells was approximated via reference gene primer amplification. TCRdb's table, derived via immunoSEQ multiplex PCR, lists solely in-frame clones and lacks some. That table gives V, J and clone size, and the DNA gave D and trimming. Here the sample spans under 300,000 clones, about 90% being singletons.

The rearrangement uses TRBV7-3 and TRBJ2-3; no reliable D call. Input material: PBMCs or T cells enriched from blood (not recorded which). This clonotype originated in a woman between 35 and 50 years old with acute COVID-19. CDR3 sequence reads: CASSNGAYTDTQYF. DNA of the CDR3: TGTGCCAGCAGCAATGGAGCCTACACAGATACGCAGTATTTT.